This is a list of T cell receptor beta chains from one sample in a study of CD8+ T cells in alopecia areata. TCRdb keeps only in-frame clones here, not all; method: immunoSEQ multiplex PCR. The sample lists 250,000 to 300,000 clones, about 62% occurring once. Sequencing was performed on CD4+ T cells sorted from blood, taken at week 24, from a patient treated with tofacitinib. All receptors come from a human donor with alopecia areata. CDR3s leave out the opening cysteine and the closing phenylalanine or tryptophan.

v_gene	j_gene	CDR3aa
TRBV29-1	TRBJ2-7	SVVFGTGSYEQY
TRBV14	TRBJ2-1	ASSHLPHGDRNQF
TRBV29-1	TRBJ2-7	SARAGTDTYEQY
TRBV4-1	TRBJ2-3	ASSHGLWDTDTQY
TRBV2	TRBJ2-3	ATCGQSRTDTQY
TRBV27	TRBJ1-5	ASSPGTGGNQPQH
TRBV5-1	TRBJ2-5	ASRTDRQETQY
TRBV5-1	TRBJ1-6	ASSLEGHSPLH
TRBV27	TRBJ2-1	ASSHSDLPWKNEQF
TRBV5-4	TRBJ2-5	ASSAGTGHQETQY
TRBV18	TRBJ1-2	ASSPPRAGADGYT
TRBV5-1	TRBJ2-5	ASSSTREETQY
TRBV2	TRBJ2-7	ASGSGGDLGYEQY
TRBV7-9	TRBJ2-5	ASSLGQRGETQY
TRBV23-1	TRBJ2-1	ASSQSTQGASYNEQF
TRBV28	TRBJ2-1	ASYQNYNEQF
TRBV10-3	TRBJ2-2	AIRPRGTDGNGELF
TRBV29-1	TRBJ1-1	SVLTGNTEAF
TRBV2	TRBJ2-3	ASDPGTSGADTQY
TRBV2	TRBJ2-5	ASSDNFQETQY
TRBV29-1	TRBJ2-7	SVELQGYEQY
TRBV5-1	TRBJ1-1	ASSFGGMNTEAF
TRBV5-1	TRBJ2-3	ASSFQRGGRDTQY
TRBV29-1	TRBJ2-1	SVDSGEGSYNEQF
TRBV29-1	TRBJ2-1	SVEVPGGQF
TRBV28	TRBJ2-5	ASSLISVETQY
TRBV9	TRBJ2-3	ASSVTSQQSTDTQY
TRBV5-4	TRBJ2-2	ASSLGTASGELF
TRBV7-6	TRBJ2-2	ASSQVRGSGELF
TRBV28	TRBJ1-5	ASRVRVLGNQPQH
TRBV6-5	TRBJ2-5	ASRNRKTQY
TRBV20-1	TRBJ2-7	SAREQY
TRBV7-9	TRBJ1-2	ASSLEFLTDRGEGYT
TRBV25-1	TRBJ1-6	ASRDRGLNSPLH
TRBV30	TRBJ2-2	AWSRYTGELF
TRBV4-1	TRBJ1-5	ASSQEGSRRGNQPQH
TRBV2	TRBJ1-5	ASMAVRDNQPQH
TRBV6-5	TRBJ2-3	ASTPDRASTDTQY
TRBV5-1	TRBJ2-2	ASSAGLTRAGLF
TRBV2	TRBJ2-1	ASRGRGATNEQF
TRBV5-6	TRBJ2-7	ASSLDGRVGEQY
TRBV5-6	TRBJ1-5	ASSLYAQGERQPQH
TRBV4-3	TRBJ2-1	ASSPYTRAPYNEQF